These 32 T cell receptor beta chains originate from one sample sequenced in a study of T cells in localized non-small cell lung cancer. Some clones are missing from TCRdb's copy, which holds only in-frame ones; the method was immunoSEQ multiplex PCR. Of some 130,000 clones listed, approximately 88% were seen once; the top ten hold 1.7%. The specimen comprised peripheral blood, sampled before any cancer treatment. The receptor set was obtained from a female donor older than 55 with stage I lung adenocarcinoma.

The rearrangement links TRBV7-2 to TRBJ1-1; the match to TRBD1 covers 8 bases. Germline values: CDR1 SGHTA, CDR2 FQGNSA. The CDR3 consists of 13 residues. V dropped 3 bases and J dropped 4; count of bases not matched to a gene: 1. CDR3 DNA: TGTGCCAGCAGCTTGGACAGGGTCACTGAAGCTTTCTTT. Its translation is CASSLDRVTEAFF.

The V gene is TRBV9, the J gene TRBJ2-1, with 7 bases that match TRBD2. The V and J ends lost 9 bases and 5 bases, in that order; junction bases with no gene match: 5. CDR3 length equals 12 residues. Germline CDR1 SGDLS, CDR2 YYNGEE. CDR3 in amino acids: CATGGGDNEQFF. Here the CDR3 DNA reads TGTGCCACGGGAGGAGGGGACAATGAGCAGTTCTTC.

The gene calls are TRBV14 and TRBJ2-1; 8 bases line up with TRBD2. Trimming took 1 base from V and 8 from J; bases not matched to a gene: 10. There are 16 residues in the CDR3. Germline-derived CDR1 and CDR2 are SGHDN and FVKESK. The CDR3 nucleotides read TGTGCCAGCAGCCAAGGTGTCGGGAGGGGGGGCGATGAGCAGTTCTTC. Amino acid sequence: CASSQGVGRGGDEQFF.

The chain joins TRBV7-9 to TRBJ2-5; D not certain. Germline loops: CDR1 SEHNR, CDR2 FQNEAQ (reference sequence). V gave up 1 base and J gave up 1 base, with 13 bases separating them. The CDR3 length is 16 residues. The CDR3 region is CASSLDVGTTQETQYF. CDR3 in DNA: TGTGCCAGCAGCTTAGACGTGGGAACTACCCAAGAGACCCAGTACTTC.

This clone occurred a few times. The chain has TRBV7-2 and TRBJ2-3; D may match TRBD1 or TRBD2 (7 bases each). V gave up 1 base and J gave up 6 bases, with 20 bases separating them. The CDR3 consists of 17 residues. Per germline, CDR1 SGHTA and CDR2 FQGNSA. Here the CDR3 DNA reads TGTGCCAGCAGCTTAGGGACAGGTCTTGGGGGAGGGGATACGCAGTATTTT. This sequence encodes CASSLGTGLGGGDTQYF.

The chain employs TRBV9 and TRBJ2-1; 8 nucleotides align to TRBD2. The CDR3 consists of 16 residues. Germline lookup yields CDR1 SGDLS and CDR2 YYNGEE. After removal of 0 bases from V and 6 bases from J, the junction contained 8 bases not matched to a gene. The CDR3 spells CASSVDHGRGPNEQFF. The CDR3 nucleotides read TGTGCCAGCAGCGTAGATCACGGGAGGGGACCCAATGAGCAGTTCTTC.

This chain links TRBV5-1 with TRBJ2-1; D perhaps matches TRBD2 (6 bases). The CDR3 runs 16 residues. The germline V gene encodes CDR1 SGHRS and CDR2 YFSETQ. V was shortened by 4 bases and J by 11 bases, with 25 bases between the two germline ends. The CDR3 DNA sequence: TGCGCCAGCAGCGCGGAGGGTAGAGGGAGTGCGGACAAGCAGTTCTTC. Its translation: CASSAEGRGSADKQFF.

This sequence joins TRBV5-4 and TRBJ1-1; 7 positions agree with TRBD1. This CDR3 spans 13 amino acids. CDR1 is SGHNT, CDR2 YYREEE, per germline (reference sequence). With V trimmed by 4 bases and J by 4 bases, 4 bases remained unmatched. As DNA, the CDR3 is TGTGCCAGCAGCCGTGACAGGGCCACTGAAGCTTTCTTT. Its protein product is CASSRDRATEAFF. Drawing the rest from reference TRBV5-4 and TRBJ1-1, the complete variable domain is ETGVTQSPTHLIKTRGQQVTLRCSSQSGHNTVSWYQQALGQGPQFIFQYYREEENGRGNFPPRFSGLQFPNYSSELNVNALELDDSALYLCASSRDRATEAFFGQGTRLTVV.

The CDR3 nucleotides read TGTGCCAGCAGCTTGGCACCACAAGAGACCCAGTACTTC. Translation gives CASSLAPQETQYF. The V call is TRBV7-6, the J call TRBJ2-5; D gene uncertain. The CDR3 has 13 residues. The germline V gene has CDR1 SGHVS and CDR2 FNYEAQ. Trimming shortened V by 3 bases and J by 2 bases, and 7 bases separated the two germline ends.

J is TRBJ2-7 and V is TRBV19; 10 bases are shared with TRBD1. This CDR3 is 15 amino acids long. Germline V gene sequence: CDR1 LNHDA, CDR2 SQIVND (reference sequence). J gave up 3 bases and V 6 bases, and 8 bases lay outside the gene matches. CDR3 bases: TGTGCCAGTAGCAACCGGGACAGGGGAGTCTACGAGCAGTACTTC. Protein sequence: CASSNRDRGVYEQYF.

The V and J genes are TRBV9 and TRBJ2-7, with 9 positions matching TRBD2. There are 15 residues in the CDR3. V was pared by 3 bases and J by 4 bases, with 8 bases of the junction left unmatched. Germline V lookup: CDR1 SGDLS, CDR2 YYNGEE. In DNA form, the CDR3 reads TGTGCCAGCAGCGCTAGCGGGGACTTAGCTTACGAGCAGTACTTC. As protein: CASSASGDLAYEQYF.

The gene calls are TRBV4-2 and TRBJ2-7, with D unresolved. This CDR3 comprises 18 residues. CDR1 and CDR2 from the germline V gene are LGHNA and YNFKEQ. V was trimmed by 1 base and J by 5 bases, leaving 24 bases between them. CDR3: CASSQGRLDHGKSNEQYF. Written as DNA, the CDR3 is TGTGCCAGCAGCCAAGGGAGATTGGACCATGGGAAATCTAACGAGCAGTACTTC.

This sequence joins TRBV5-1 and TRBJ1-1; D is perhaps TRBD1 (5 bases). Germline assignment: CDR1 SGHRS and CDR2 YFSETQ. The CDR3 is 15 amino acids. Trimming pared 0 bases from V and 4 bases from J, leaving 13 bases between. The CDR3 nucleotides are TGCGCCAGCAGCTTGGTTGCAGGGTCGGGCACTGAAGCTTTCTTT. Its translation: CASSLVAGSGTEAFF.

This clone was seen a single time. This chain joins TRBV9 and TRBJ2-7; no definite D call. The CDR3 spans 17 residues. V was clipped by 2 bases and J by 0 bases, with 18 bases between them. Looked up from germline, CDR1 is SGDLS and CDR2 is YYNGEE. CDR3 nucleotide sequence: TGTGCCAGCAGCGTGGGTATGGGTGGACCAGCCTCCTACGAGCAGTACTTC. Translation: CASSVGMGGPASYEQYF.

This clone was counted once. The chain uses TRBV7-6 and TRBJ2-2; no reliable D call. The CDR3 length is 12 residues. The germline V and J ends were trimmed by 5 bases and 6 bases, with 7 bases remaining between them. CDR1 is SGHVS, CDR2 FNYEAQ, per germline. The CDR3 region is CASSLPPGELFF. CDR3 bases: TGTGCCAGCAGCCTTCCCCCCGGGGAGCTGTTTTTT.

This chain uses TRBV5-1 with TRBJ2-1; TRBD1 is a possible D gene (6 bases). The CDR3 extends over 15 amino acids. With 0 bases removed from V and 9 bases from J, the gap between germline ends came to 16 bases. The germline CDR1 and CDR2 sequences are SGHRS and YFSETQ. The DNA for the CDR3 is TGCGCCAGCAGCTTGGATGGGGGCTGGTACGGTGAGCAGTTCTTC. The encoded protein is CASSLDGGWYGEQFF.

The rearrangement links TRBV10-3 to TRBJ2-5; D assignment may be TRBD1 or TRBD2 (5 bases each). CDR3 size: 14 residues. V was clipped by 6 bases and J by 1 base, with 12 bases between them. Germline V gene sequence: CDR1 ENHRY, CDR2 SYGVKD. The CDR3 sequence: CAISGTGSQETQYF. In nucleotides, the CDR3 is TGTGCCATCAGCGGGACGGGAAGCCAAGAGACCCAGTACTTC.

The CDR3 coding sequence is TGTGCCGGACAGGGGTGGAGCGGGGAGCTGTTTTTT. Protein: CAGQGWSGELFF. V gene TRBV9 combines with J gene TRBJ2-2; 9 positions agree with TRBD1. CDR3 size: 12 residues. Trimming removed 10 bases from V and 7 bases from J; junction bases left unmatched: 5. Germline assignment: CDR1 SGDLS and CDR2 YYNGEE.

The chain carries TRBV4-2 and TRBJ2-2; 7 positions agree with TRBD2. The V and J ends lost 1 base and 6 bases, in that order; junction bases with no gene match: 8. The CDR3 spans 16 residues. Germline assignment: CDR1 LGHNA and CDR2 YNFKEQ. CDR3 DNA sequence: TGTGCCAGCAGCCAAGCCGGGACGGGAGGTTCCGGGGAGCTGTTTTTT. This encodes CASSQAGTGGSGELFF.

This chain connects TRBV7-8 to TRBJ2-7, with D possibly TRBD2 on 5 matching bases. Germline CDR1 SGHVS, CDR2 FQNEAQ. This CDR3 region has 14 residues. V was cut by 1 base and J by 4 bases, with 11 bases left in between. CDR3 loop: CASSLESPGYEQYF. The CDR3 DNA reads TGTGCCAGCAGCTTAGAGTCGCCGGGATACGAGCAGTACTTC.

This chain links TRBV30 with TRBJ2-1; 15 nucleotides align to TRBD2. The CDR3 loop spans 13 amino acids. J was trimmed by 9 bases and V by 6 bases; bases with no gene match: 3. The germline gives CDR1 GTSNPN, CDR2 SVGIG (reference sequence). CDR3 protein: CACPGLAGGEQFF. The CDR3, as DNA: TGTGCCTGCCCGGGACTAGCGGGAGGTGAGCAGTTCTTC.

This chain connects TRBV5-4 to TRBJ2-5; 7 nucleotides agree with TRBD2. Germline V gives CDR1 SGHNT, CDR2 YYREEE (reference sequence). Unmatched junction bases numbered 17, after V lost 5 bases and J lost 7 bases. The CDR3 is 16 amino acids. CDR3 amino acids: CASSQEADPGGWTQYF. CDR3 DNA sequence: TGTGCCAGCAGTCAAGAAGCGGATCCGGGGGGTTGGACCCAGTACTTC. Combining the CDR3 with reference TRBV5-4 and TRBJ2-5 gives the whole variable domain ETGVTQSPTHLIKTRGQQVTLRCSSQSGHNTVSWYQQALGQGPQFIFQYYREEENGRGNFPPRFSGLQFPNYSSELNVNALELDDSALYLCASSQEADPGGWTQYFGPGTRLLVL.

This sequence joins TRBV6-1 and TRBJ2-7, with D perhaps matching TRBD1 (6 bases). Germline V gives CDR1 MNHNS, CDR2 SASEGT. This CDR3 has 13 residues. V was pared by 7 bases and J by 5 bases, with 15 bases between. The CDR3 sequence is CASNRDRLNEQYF. The CDR3 DNA reads TGTGCCAGCAATAGAGACAGGCTCAACGAGCAGTACTTC.

The V call is TRBV19, the J call TRBJ2-1, with TRBD2 identical over 11 bases. The CDR3 is 16 amino acids. Per the germline V gene, CDR1 is LNHDA and CDR2 is SQIVND (reference sequence). The ends lost 5 bases at V and 0 bases at J; junction bases unmatched: 3. The CDR3 region has the DNA TGTGCCAGTAGTCATACTAGCGGGAGCTCCTACAATGAGCAGTTCTTC. This codes for CASSHTSGSSYNEQFF.

This chain connects TRBV7-3 to TRBJ1-3; 7 bases align to TRBD1. The CDR3 is 14 amino acids. The trim removed 5 bases at V and 4 bases at J, leaving 5 bases unmatched. The germline CDR1 and CDR2 sequences are SGHTA and FQGTGA. CDR3 region: CASSLGGAGNTIYF. CDR3 in DNA: TGTGCCAGCAGCCTAGGGGGCGCGGGAAACACCATATATTTT.

The chain joins TRBV7-9 to TRBJ1-2, with D possibly being TRBD1 (5 bases). Germline lookup yields CDR1 SEHNR and CDR2 FQNEAQ (reference sequence). Trimming cost V 0 bases and J 4 bases, with 6 bases left between them. The CDR3 length is 13 residues. As DNA, the CDR3 is TGTGCCAGCAGCTTAGCAGGGGTCTATGGCTACACCTTC. Amino acid sequence: CASSLAGVYGYTF.

This sequence joins TRBV5-1 and TRBJ2-4; D is unresolved. Trimming cost V 4 bases and J 3 bases, with 11 bases left between them. This CDR3 is built from 14 residues. Looked up from germline, CDR1 is SGHRS and CDR2 is YFSETQ. CDR3 nucleotide sequence: TGCGCCAGCAGCCCCGGGTCCAACAAAAACATTCAGTACTTC. Translating gives CASSPGSNKNIQYF.

The chain carries TRBV11-2 and TRBJ1-2, with D possibly TRBD1 on 6 matching bases. V shed 5 bases and J shed 5 bases, with 15 bases lying between them. Germline-derived CDR1 and CDR2 are SGHAT and FQNNGV. The CDR3 covers 14 residues. CDR3 protein: CASSPIGGAYGYTF. In DNA, the CDR3 is TGTGCCAGCAGCCCGATCGGGGGGGCATATGGCTACACCTTC. The full variable domain, in which reference TRBV11-2 and TRBJ1-2 provide the parts outside the CDR3, is EAGVAQSPRYKIIEKRQSVAFWCNPISGHATLYWYQQILGQGPKLLIQFQNNGVVDDSQLPKDRFSAERLKGVDSTLKIQPAKLEDSAVYLCASSPIGGAYGYTFGSGTRLTVV.

The count of this clone is one. The V and J genes are TRBV5-1 and TRBJ2-3; D ambiguous. V was shortened by 4 bases and J by 5 bases, with 20 bases between the two germline ends. CDR1 is SGHRS and CDR2 is YFSETQ in the germline V gene. This CDR3 comprises 16 residues. The CDR3 loop reads CASSPSPFGVGDTQYF. The CDR3 bases are TGCGCCAGCAGCCCATCCCCGTTTGGAGTTGGAGATACGCAGTATTTT.

This clone has only one observation. The chain carries TRBV28 and TRBJ2-7, with 11 positions matching TRBD2. Trimming at V came to 4 bases and at J to 4 bases, leaving 6 bases not matched to a gene. From germline, CDR1 is MDHEN and CDR2 SYDVKM. This CDR3 has 15 amino acids. CDR3 sequence (DNA): TGTGCCAGCAGTTCGCCGGGACTAGCGGATTACGAGCAGTACTTC. It encodes CASSSPGLADYEQYF.

The V and J genes are TRBV28 and TRBJ1-3; TRBD1 might be the D (6 bases). V shed 4 bases and J shed 2 bases, with 15 bases lying between them. The CDR3 runs 16 residues. Per germline, CDR1 MDHEN and CDR2 SYDVKM. This CDR3 is CASSSSGTRTGNTIYF. The CDR3, as DNA: TGTGCCAGCAGTTCCTCCGGGACAAGGACTGGAAACACCATATATTTT.

The rearrangement joins TRBV5-4 to TRBJ1-1; TRBD1 might be the D (5 bases). CDR1 SGHNT and CDR2 YYREEE come from the germline V gene (reference sequence). CDR3 length: 14 amino acids. Trimming took 2 bases from V and 0 from J, leaving 8 bases between them. DNA for the CDR3: TGTGCCAGCAGCTTTCAGGGAATGAACACTGAAGCTTTCTTT. This encodes CASSFQGMNTEAFF.